This T cell receptor beta chain was observed in a study of blood T cell repertoires in COVID-19. Study-level background: PBMCs, B-cell-depleted T cells, or T cells provided the cDNA or gDNA that made up the material.

This CDR3 is built from 14 residues. Germline-derived CDR1 and CDR2 are SEHNR and FQNEAQ (reference sequence). J gave up 2 bases and V 1 base, and 2 bases lay outside the gene matches. Per the study methods: Estimation of nucleated cell counts relied on the amplification of reference gene primers. The table came from immunoSEQ multiplex PCR; TCRdb's copy has only in-frame clones and leaves some out. V, J and clone size reflect that table, while D and trimming were determined from the DNA. The sample lists around 100,000 clones, roughly 85% occurring once. The sequence was obtained from a woman in her seventies with acute or convalescent COVID-19. The sequenced sample was peripheral blood. V and J are TRBV7-9 and TRBJ2-7, with 7 bases that match TRBD1. CDR3 in amino acids: CASSLEGAAYEQYF. The CDR3 bases are TGTGCCAGCAGCTTAGAGGGGGCCGCCTACGAGCAGTACTTC.